Below, 14 T cell receptor beta chains from the same sample are listed, as sequenced in a study of blood T cell repertoires in COVID-19. TCRdb keeps only in-frame clones here, not all; method: immunoSEQ multiplex PCR. The table has over 110,000 clones, about 76% seen once. Input material: peripheral blood. These TCRs come from a human donor in a cohort sampled during active COVID-19.

In this sample, this clone turned up once. This rearrangement joins TRBV5-1 to TRBJ2-2; 9 bases match TRBD1. The germline V gene has CDR1 SGHRS and CDR2 YFSETQ. The CDR3 contains 16 residues. V was pared by 3 bases and J by 4 bases, with 7 bases of the junction left unmatched. The CDR3 sequence: CASSWGQGGLTGELFF. Here the CDR3 DNA reads TGCGCCAGCAGCTGGGGACAGGGCGGACTCACCGGGGAGCTGTTTTTT.

The chain recombines TRBV9 with TRBJ2-1; 9 bases are a match to TRBD2. The CDR3 length is 14 residues. V was clipped by 2 bases and J by 8 bases; unmatched bases: 5. Germline V gene lookup returns CDR1 SGDLS and CDR2 YYNGEE. Here the CDR3 reads CASSVLAGVDEQFF. In DNA form, the CDR3 reads TGTGCCAGCAGCGTTTTAGCGGGAGTGGATGAGCAGTTCTTC.

CDR3 protein: CASSAGDRAYNEQFF. In DNA, the CDR3 is TGTGCCAGTTCAGCAGGGGACAGGGCCTACAATGAGCAGTTCTTC. V and J are TRBV2 and TRBJ2-1, with 9 bases that match TRBD1. Germline values: CDR1 SNHLY, CDR2 FYNNEI. V lost 9 bases and J lost 2; bases outside the gene matches: 8. There are 15 residues in the CDR3. The variable domain in full, completed from reference TRBV2 and TRBJ2-1, reads EPEVTQTPSHQVTQMGQEVILRCVPISNHLYFYWYRQILGQKVEFLVSFYNNEISEKSEIFDDQFSVERPDGSNFTLKIRSTKLEDSAMYFCASSAGDRAYNEQFFGPGTRLTVL.

The gene calls are TRBV28 and TRBJ2-7; perhaps TRBD1 as D (5 bases). CDR3 length equals 14 residues. Germline assignment: CDR1 MDHEN and CDR2 SYDVKM. V shed 2 bases and J shed 3 bases, with 11 bases lying between them. CDR3 sequence reads: CASSLVGRDYEQYF. The CDR3 DNA reads as TGTGCCAGCAGTTTAGTAGGCAGGGACTACGAGCAGTACTTC.

This clone was detected only a few times. The V call is TRBV5-4, the J call TRBJ2-7, with D possibly TRBD1 on 6 matching bases. The CDR3 consists of 13 residues. Germline V gene sequence: CDR1 SGHNT, CDR2 YYREEE (reference sequence). V dropped 1 base and J dropped 3 bases, with 8 bases sitting between them. The CDR3 spells CASSLTGLYEQYF. CDR3 nucleotides: TGTGCCAGCAGCTTGACAGGGCTCTACGAGCAGTACTTC.

V usage is TRBV20-1 and J usage is TRBJ2-1, with D tentatively TRBD2 (6 bases). CDR1 and CDR2 (germline): DFQATT, SNEGSKA (reference sequence). There are 16 residues in the CDR3. Trimming left V 3 bases short and J 0 bases short, with 15 bases between. CDR3 region: CSASSSSASSYNEQFF. CDR3 nucleotide sequence: TGCAGTGCTAGTAGCTCTAGCGCGAGCTCCTACAATGAGCAGTTCTTC.

Worth noting for this clone: Relative to the germline gene, one junction end is altered; a read error may explain this. V is TRBV7-9 and J is TRBJ1-2; 9 nucleotides align to TRBD1. There are 13 residues in the CDR3. Per germline, CDR1 SEHNR and CDR2 FQNEAQ (reference sequence). The CDR3, as DNA: TGTGCCAGCGACAGGGGGAATTTCGATGGTTACACCTTC. The encoded protein is CASDRGNFDGYTF.

This clone was recorded a few times. The V call is TRBV6-2 or TRBV6-3, the J call TRBJ2-3, with 8 nucleotides matching TRBD2. Unmatched junction bases numbered 7, after V lost 2 bases and J lost 3 bases. CDR3 length equals 16 residues. Looked up from germline, CDR1 is MNHEY and CDR2 is SVGEGT. The CDR3 is CASSYPASGSTDTQYF. The CDR3 DNA reads TGTGCCAGCAGTTACCCGGCTAGCGGGTCTACAGATACGCAGTATTTT.

V and J are TRBV5-6 and TRBJ2-5; 11 bases map to TRBD2. The germline V gene has CDR1 SGHDT and CDR2 YYEEEE. The V gene end was trimmed by 1 base and the J gene end by 1 base; junction bases not matched to a gene: 3. This CDR3 has 16 amino acids. The CDR3 loop is CASSLRLAGLQETQYF. The DNA of the CDR3 is TGTGCCAGCAGCTTGAGACTAGCGGGACTCCAAGAGACCCAGTACTTC.

This chain connects TRBV28 to TRBJ1-2, with 10 bases that match TRBD1. V lost 5 bases to trimming and J lost 2 bases; unmatched junction nucleotides: 5. This CDR3 is built from 15 residues. CDR1 is MDHEN, CDR2 SYDVKM, per germline. This CDR3 is CASSTLTGGNYGYTF. CDR3 bases: TGTGCCAGCAGTACACTGACAGGGGGCAACTATGGCTACACCTTC.

J is TRBJ2-3 and V is TRBV2, with TRBD2 as a possible D gene (5 bases). Between the trimmed V and J ends, which lost 6 bases and 1 base, there was a span of 8 bases. The CDR3 consists of 13 residues. The germline CDR1 and CDR2 sequences are SNHLY and FYNNEI. The chain's CDR3 is CASRGRRTDTQYF. The DNA of the CDR3 is TGTGCCAGCAGGGGGAGACGCACAGATACGCAGTATTTT.

V is TRBV2 and J is TRBJ2-1; D is uncertain. V lost 3 bases to trimming and J lost 1 base, with 7 bases between them. Germline V gene sequence: CDR1 SNHLY, CDR2 FYNNEI. This CDR3 has 14 amino acids. The CDR3 DNA is TGTGCCAGCAGTGACGTAGAGTCCTACAATGAGCAGTTCTTC. This gives the protein CASSDVESYNEQFF.

This clone occurred once. The J gene is TRBJ2-3, the V gene TRBV5-6; D gene unclear. CDR1 is SGHDT, CDR2 YYEEEE, per germline. Trimming pared 0 bases from V and 2 bases from J, leaving 10 bases between. The CDR3 has 15 amino acids. CDR3 DNA sequence: TGTGCCAGCAGCTTGGCTCACACATTCACAGATACGCAGTATTTT. It yields the protein CASSLAHTFTDTQYF.

The chain joins TRBV7-2 to TRBJ2-1; D not resolved. Trimming took 3 bases from V and 0 from J, leaving 12 bases between them. This CDR3 is built from 16 residues. The germline gives CDR1 SGHTA, CDR2 FQGNSA. The CDR3 region is CASSFPEKSSYNEQFF. CDR3 nucleotide sequence: TGTGCCAGCAGCTTCCCCGAAAAGAGCTCCTACAATGAGCAGTTCTTC.